This TCR beta chain is from a study of post-analysis software for immune sequencing data. Across the whole study: Clinical courses comprised relapsing-remitting, secondary progressive and progressive-relapsing multiple sclerosis. Findings of the study overall: Controls showed significantly higher normalized Chao1 diversity than did multiple sclerosis patients. In patients, TRBV5-6, TRBV5-1 and TRBV20-1 belonged to 4 or 5 TRBV segments found more frequently than in controls. Clustering by F measure revealed strong co-clustering among samples prepared together in one batch.

V lost 4 bases and J lost 5; bases outside the gene matches: 10. The germline CDR1 and CDR2 sequences are SGHVS and FQNEAQ. CDR3 length: 15 amino acids. Every TCR beta cDNA library bore unique molecular identifiers. Each batch of about 1 to 11 million T cells produced some 450,000 cDNA molecules. MiXCR, applied by TCRdb to the PCR reads, yields one record per CDR3 protein. The sample shows some 260,000 distinct CDR3 sequences, less than 40% of them seen only once. Many counts were recorded for this clonotype. As yet, its antigen is unknown. This receptor was obtained from a girl aged 5 to 17 with multiple sclerosis. This sequence joins TRBV7-8 and TRBJ1-1, with TRBD1 matching 7 bases. The sequenced material came from blood. CDR3 nucleotide sequence: TGTGCCAGCAGCTCACTACGACAGGGAGGGACTGAAGCTTTCTTT. Its translation is CASSSLRQGGTEAFF.